The clone carrying this T cell receptor (beta chain) has only a few counts. Its antigen is undetermined. This entry is derived from a study of cytomegalovirus exposure and HLA in healthy donors. General observations from the study: Associated with cytomegalovirus, according to the listing, were 164 TCR beta chains. Being indistinguishable, some V segments were excluded, TRBV6-2 and TRBV6-3 among them.

The PCR ran on 60 Vbeta and 13 Jbeta primers. Produced via immunoSEQ multiplex PCR; TCRdb's table is partial and in-frame only. The repertoire holds some 180,000 clones, with 75% to 80% as singletons. The CDR3 is made up of 14 amino acids. The trim removed 3 bases at V and 4 bases at J, leaving 2 bases unmatched. Germline assignment: CDR1 SGDLS and CDR2 YYNGEE. The receptor was isolated from a female donor in good health and CMV-seronegative. The specimen was PBMCs. V and J are TRBV9 and TRBJ2-3, with 10 bases that match TRBD2. The CDR3 protein is CASSASGRADTQYF. In DNA, the CDR3 is TGTGCCAGCAGCGCTAGCGGGAGAGCAGATACGCAGTATTTT.